This TCR beta chain was found in a study of human T cells and chemical hapten exposure. Study summary: Read at 6 days, the patch tests placed 0.01% DPC on the upper back.

V was pared by 0 bases and J by 6 bases, with 8 bases between. CDR3 length equals 13 residues. Germline V gene data show CDR1 as MDHEN and CDR2 as SYDVKM. The library labeled individual cDNA molecules by adding unique molecular identifiers to them. MiXCR, applied by TCRdb to the RACE reads, yields one record per CDR3 protein. The sample consists of roughly 40,000 distinct CDR3 sequences, about 13% of them appearing once. This clonotype came up many times. Its antigen is not known. Overall study findings and caveats: Patch test score was positively correlated with the counts of TCRs that had expanded at PT1.

Time point indicated: patch test 3, about 24 weeks after DPC sensitization. Treatment noted: therapeutic diphenylcyclopropenone sensitization with weekly scalp DPC. The authors extracted total RNA from unfractionated whole blood. Samples of blood were obtained prior to the application of each patch test. The chain recombines TRBV28 with TRBJ1-1; D might be TRBD1 (5 bases). Source: whole blood, taken in connection with sensitization to the hapten diphenylcyclopropenone (DPC). This sequence was found in a middle-aged woman with alopecia areata. Some clones in this sample may be carry-over from other donors' samples. The CDR3 DNA reads as TGTGCCAGCAGTTTATGGGGGCGCGCTGAAGCTTTCTTT. Residues: CASSLWGRAEAFF.